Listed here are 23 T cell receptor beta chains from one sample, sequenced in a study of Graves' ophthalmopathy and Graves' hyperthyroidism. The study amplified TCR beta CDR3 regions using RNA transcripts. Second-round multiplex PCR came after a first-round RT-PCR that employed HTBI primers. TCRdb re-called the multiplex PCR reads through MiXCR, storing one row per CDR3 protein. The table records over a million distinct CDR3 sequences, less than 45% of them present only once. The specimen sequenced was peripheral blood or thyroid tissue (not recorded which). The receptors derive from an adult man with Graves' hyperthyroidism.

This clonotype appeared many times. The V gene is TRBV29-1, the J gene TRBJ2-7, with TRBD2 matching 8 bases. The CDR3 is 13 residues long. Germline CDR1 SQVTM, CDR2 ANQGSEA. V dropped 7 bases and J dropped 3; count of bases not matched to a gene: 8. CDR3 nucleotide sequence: TGCAGCGCTCTTAGCGGGAATAGCTACGAGCAGTACTTC. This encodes CSALSGNSYEQYF.

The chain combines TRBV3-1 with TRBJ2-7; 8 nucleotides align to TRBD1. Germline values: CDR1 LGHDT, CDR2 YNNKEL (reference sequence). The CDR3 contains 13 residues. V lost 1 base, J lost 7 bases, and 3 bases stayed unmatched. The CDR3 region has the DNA TGTGCCAGCAGCCAAGGGACAGGGTGGGAGCAGTACTTC. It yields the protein CASSQGTGWEQYF.

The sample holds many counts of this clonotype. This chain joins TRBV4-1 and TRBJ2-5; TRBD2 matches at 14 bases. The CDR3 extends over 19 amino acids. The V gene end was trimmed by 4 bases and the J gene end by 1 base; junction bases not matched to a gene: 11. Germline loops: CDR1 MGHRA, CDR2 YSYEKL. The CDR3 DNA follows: TGCGCCAGCAGCCGCCGATTTGTAGGACTAGCGGGGGGCCAAGAGACCCAGTACTTC. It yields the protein CASSRRFVGLAGGQETQYF.

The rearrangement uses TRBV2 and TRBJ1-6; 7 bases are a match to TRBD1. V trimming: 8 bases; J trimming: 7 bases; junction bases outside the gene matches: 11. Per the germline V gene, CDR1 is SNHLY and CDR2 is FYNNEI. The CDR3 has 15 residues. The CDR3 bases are TGTGCCAGCCAAGGGGGGGACAGTTTCAATTCACCCCTCCACTTT. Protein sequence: CASQGGDSFNSPLHF.

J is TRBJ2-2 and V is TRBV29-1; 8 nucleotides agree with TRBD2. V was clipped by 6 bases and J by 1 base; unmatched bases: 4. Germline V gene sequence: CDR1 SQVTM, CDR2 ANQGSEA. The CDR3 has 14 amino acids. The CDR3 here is CSVPGGENTGELFF. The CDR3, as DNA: TGCAGCGTCCCCGGGGGGGAGAACACCGGGGAGCTGTTTTTT.

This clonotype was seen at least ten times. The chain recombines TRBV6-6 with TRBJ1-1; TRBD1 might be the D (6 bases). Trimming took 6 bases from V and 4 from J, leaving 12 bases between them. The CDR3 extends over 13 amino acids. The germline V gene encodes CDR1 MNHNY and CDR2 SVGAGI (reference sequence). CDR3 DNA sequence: TGTGCCAGCAGCTACGCCAGGGGCACTGAAGCTTTCTTT. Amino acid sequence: CASSYARGTEAFF.

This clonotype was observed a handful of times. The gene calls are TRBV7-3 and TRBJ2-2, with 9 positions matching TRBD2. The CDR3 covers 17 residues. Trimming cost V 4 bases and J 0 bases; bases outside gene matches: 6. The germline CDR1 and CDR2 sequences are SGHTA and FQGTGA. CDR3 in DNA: TGTGCCAGCAGCTCAAACCGACTAGCGGCGAACACCGGGGAGCTGTTTTTT. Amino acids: CASSSNRLAANTGELFF. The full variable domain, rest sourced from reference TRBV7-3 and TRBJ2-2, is GAGVSQTPSNKVTEKGKYVELRCDPISGHTALYWYRQSLGQGPEFLIYFQGTGAADDSGLPNDRFFAVRPEGSVSTLKIQRTERGDSAVYLCASSSNRLAANTGELFFGEGSRLTVL.

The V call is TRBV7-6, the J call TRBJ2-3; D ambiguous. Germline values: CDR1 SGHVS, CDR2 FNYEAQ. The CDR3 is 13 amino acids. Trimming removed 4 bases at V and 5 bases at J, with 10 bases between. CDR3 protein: CASSSQDGDTQYF. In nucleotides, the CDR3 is TGTGCCAGCAGCTCCCAGGACGGAGATACGCAGTATTTT.

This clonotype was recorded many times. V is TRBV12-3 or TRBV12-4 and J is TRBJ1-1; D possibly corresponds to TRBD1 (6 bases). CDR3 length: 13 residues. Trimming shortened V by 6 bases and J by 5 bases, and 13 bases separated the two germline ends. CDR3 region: CASSQGQRTEAFF. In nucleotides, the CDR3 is TGTGCCAGCAGCCAAGGACAGAGGACTGAAGCTTTCTTT.

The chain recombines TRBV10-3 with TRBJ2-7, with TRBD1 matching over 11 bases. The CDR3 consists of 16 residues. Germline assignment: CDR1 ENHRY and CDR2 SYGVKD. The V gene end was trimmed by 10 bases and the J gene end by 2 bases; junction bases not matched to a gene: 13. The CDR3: CASSRIGQGAPYEQYF. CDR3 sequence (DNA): TGTGCCAGTAGCCGAATCGGACAGGGGGCCCCCTACGAGCAGTACTTC.

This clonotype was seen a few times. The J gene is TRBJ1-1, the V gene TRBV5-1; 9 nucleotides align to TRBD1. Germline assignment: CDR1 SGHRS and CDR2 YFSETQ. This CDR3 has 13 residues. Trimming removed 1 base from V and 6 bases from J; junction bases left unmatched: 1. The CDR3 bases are TGCGCCAGCAGCTTGAGGGACAGGGCTGAAGCTTTCTTT. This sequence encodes CASSLRDRAEAFF.

CDR3 residues: CASSSPGKSSYEQYF. CDR3 coding DNA: TGTGCCAGCAGTTCCCCAGGGAAGAGCTCCTACGAGCAGTACTTC. V gene TRBV11-1 combines with J gene TRBJ2-7; D may be TRBD1 (5 bases). Germline V gene sequence: CDR1 SGHAT, CDR2 FQDESV (reference sequence). The CDR3 has 15 amino acids. Trimming left V 6 bases short and J 0 bases short, with 15 bases between.

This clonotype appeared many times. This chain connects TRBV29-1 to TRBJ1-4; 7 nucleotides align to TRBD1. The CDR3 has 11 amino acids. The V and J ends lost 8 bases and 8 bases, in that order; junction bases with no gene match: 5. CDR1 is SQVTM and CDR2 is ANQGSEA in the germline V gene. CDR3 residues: CSFMTGEKLFF. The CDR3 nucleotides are TGCAGCTTCATGACAGGGGAAAAACTGTTTTTT.

The CDR3 protein is CASSELDSNSPLHF. The CDR3 bases are TGCGCCAGCAGTGAGCTCGACTCGAATTCACCCCTCCACTTT. This sequence joins TRBV10-2 and TRBJ1-6; D uncertain. Trimming took 2 bases from V and 7 from J, leaving 9 bases between them. Germline-derived CDR1 and CDR2 are WSHSY and SAAADI. The CDR3 covers 14 residues.

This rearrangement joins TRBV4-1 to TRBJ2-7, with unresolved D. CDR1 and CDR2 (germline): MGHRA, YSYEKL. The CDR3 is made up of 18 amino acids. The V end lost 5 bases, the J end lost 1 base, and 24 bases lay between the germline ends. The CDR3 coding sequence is TGCGCCAGCAGCGAATCCGGGTCCCTATCCTTTTTTTCCTACGAGCAGTACTTC. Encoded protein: CASSESGSLSFFSYEQYF.

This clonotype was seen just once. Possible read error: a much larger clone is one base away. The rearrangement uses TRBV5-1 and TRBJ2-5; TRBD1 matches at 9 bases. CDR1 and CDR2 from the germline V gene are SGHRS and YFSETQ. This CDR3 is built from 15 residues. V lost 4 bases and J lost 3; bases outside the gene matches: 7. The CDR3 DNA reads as TGCGCCAGCAGCCCCGGGACAGGGAGGAAAGAGACCCAGTACTTC. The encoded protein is CASSPGTGRKETQYF.

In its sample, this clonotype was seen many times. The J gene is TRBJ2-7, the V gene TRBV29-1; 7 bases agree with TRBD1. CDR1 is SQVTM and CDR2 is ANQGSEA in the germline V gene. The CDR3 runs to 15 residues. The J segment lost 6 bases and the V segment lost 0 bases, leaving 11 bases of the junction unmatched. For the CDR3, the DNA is TGCAGCGTTGAAGAGTCCTGGACAGGAAAGGTCGAGCAGTACTTC. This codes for CSVEESWTGKVEQYF.

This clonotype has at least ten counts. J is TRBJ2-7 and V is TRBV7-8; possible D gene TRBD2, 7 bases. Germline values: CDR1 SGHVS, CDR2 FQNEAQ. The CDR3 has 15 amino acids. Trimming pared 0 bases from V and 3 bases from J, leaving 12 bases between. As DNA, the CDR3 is TGTGCCAGCAGCTTAGCGGCAGGGGACTACTACGAGCAGTACTTC. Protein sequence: CASSLAAGDYYEQYF.

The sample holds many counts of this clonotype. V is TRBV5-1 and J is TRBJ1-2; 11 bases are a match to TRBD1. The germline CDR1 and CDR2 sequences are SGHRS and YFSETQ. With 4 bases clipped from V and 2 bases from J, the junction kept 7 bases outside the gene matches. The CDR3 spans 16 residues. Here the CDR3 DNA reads TGCGCCAGCAGCACCCGGACAGGGGGCGAAAACTATGGCTACACCTTC. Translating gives CASSTRTGGENYGYTF.

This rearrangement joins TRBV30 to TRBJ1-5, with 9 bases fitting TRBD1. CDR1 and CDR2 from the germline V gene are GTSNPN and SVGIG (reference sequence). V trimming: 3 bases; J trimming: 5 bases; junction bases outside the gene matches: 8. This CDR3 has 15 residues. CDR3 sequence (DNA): TGTGCCTGGAGCGGCATCGGGACAGGGTATCAGCCCCAGCATTTT. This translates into CAWSGIGTGYQPQHF.

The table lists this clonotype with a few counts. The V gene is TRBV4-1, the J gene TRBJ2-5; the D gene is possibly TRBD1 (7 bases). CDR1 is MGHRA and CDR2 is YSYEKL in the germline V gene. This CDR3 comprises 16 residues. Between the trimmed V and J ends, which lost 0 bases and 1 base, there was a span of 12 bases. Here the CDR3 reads CASSQEDQGGQETQYF. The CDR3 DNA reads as TGCGCCAGCAGCCAAGAGGATCAGGGGGGCCAAGAGACCCAGTACTTC.

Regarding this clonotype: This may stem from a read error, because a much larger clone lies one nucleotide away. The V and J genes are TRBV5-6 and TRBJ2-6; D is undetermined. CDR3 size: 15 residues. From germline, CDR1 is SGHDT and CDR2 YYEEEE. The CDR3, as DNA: TGTGCCAGCAGCGAGCAGCACTCTGGGGTCAACGTCCTGACTTTC. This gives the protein CASSEQHSGVNVLTF.

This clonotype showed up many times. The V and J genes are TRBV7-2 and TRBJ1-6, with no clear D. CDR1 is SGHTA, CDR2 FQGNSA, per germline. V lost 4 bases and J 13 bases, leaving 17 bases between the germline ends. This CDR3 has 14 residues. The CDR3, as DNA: TGTGCCAGCAGCTCATCGAGTCCAACGACGCCCCTCCACTTT. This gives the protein CASSSSSPTTPLHF.